This T cell receptor (beta chain) is drawn from a study of blood T cell repertoires in COVID-19. Study information: The samples span acute and convalescent COVID-19 from the United States, Italy and Spain. Nucleic acid was either cDNA or gDNA, and it came from T cells, B-cell-depleted T cells, or PBMCs.

Methods used by the authors: Reference gene primer amplification in the assay estimated nucleated cell counts. Here immunoSEQ multiplex PCR was the method, and the copy in TCRdb shows in-frame clones only, minus some. The D gene and trimming were derived from the DNA, and the V and J assignments and clone size from that table. Of 55,000 to 80,000 clones listed, 65% to 85% are singletons. This TCR derives from a man between 50 and 59 years old with active COVID-19. The sequenced sample was peripheral blood.

CDR3 sequence: CASSQDQGTGGREQYF. The DNA of the CDR3 is TGCGCCAGCAGCCAAGATCAAGGGACAGGGGGTCGGGAGCAGTACTTC. V usage is TRBV4-3 and J usage is TRBJ2-7; TRBD1 agrees at 11 bases. Germline CDR1 LGHNA, CDR2 YSLEER. The CDR3 spans 16 residues. Losses at the gene ends were 0 bases for V and 7 bases for J; bases not matched to a gene: 8.